The sequence of this T cell receptor (beta chain) was determined in a study of T cell therapy after organ transplantation. Study as a whole: Eight of the ten patients were clinical responders. Across 2 to 6 intravenous infusions, patients got a median of 1.92 x 10^8 CMV-specific T cells. Study results and caveats: Endogenous clonotypes not in therapy products appeared after therapy alongside transferred ones. In nonresponders, large pretherapy expansions changed minimally after therapy.

Sequencing used immunoSEQ multiplex PCR; TCRdb keeps in-frame clones, though not all of them. The table includes approximately 1,100 clones, around 75% detected once. The CDR3 is 15 residues long. Germline V gives CDR1 SGHKS, CDR2 YYEKEE (reference sequence). Trimming took 9 bases from V and 1 from J, leaving 14 bases between them. As for this clone: What it binds is unknown.

Time point specified: 4-8 weeks after completion of therapy. The receptor comes from a human patient who had received a solid organ transplant and had CMV disease. Some T cells may be transferred from the graft donor. This chain joins TRBV5-5 and TRBJ2-6, with D hard to call. Sample: CD8+ T cells from blood, taken after autologous CMV-specific T cell therapy. The chain's CDR3 is CATVSPVSGANVLTF. The CDR3 DNA reads as TGTGCCACCGTCTCCCCGGTTTCTGGGGCCAACGTCCTGACTTTC.